This T cell receptor beta chain originates from a study of CD8 T cells in Susac syndrome. Reverse transcription of about 0.45 to 1 ug RNA was performed with random hexamers. Amplification of TCR beta CDR3 used immunoSEQ multiplex PCR across 54 Vbeta and 13 Jbeta. TCRdb processed the immunoSEQ multiplex PCR reads anew with MiXCR; each CDR3 protein has one entry. The sample contains roughly 200,000 distinct CDR3 sequences, more than 90% of which appear only once. Per the germline V gene, CDR1 is GTSNPN and CDR2 is SVGIG (reference sequence). V lost 4 bases to trimming and J lost 7 bases, with 14 bases between them. This CDR3 has 13 residues. Sequencing targeted TCR beta in blood CD8+ and CD4+ T cells.

Material for sequencing was CD4+ T cells from PBMCs. The TCR was taken from a human donor with multiple sclerosis. V is TRBV30 and J is TRBJ1-5, with D uncertain. The CDR3 nucleotides read TGTGCCTGGACCTCTTCGGGAGACCAGCCCCAGCATTTT. Translation gives CAWTSSGDQPQHF.